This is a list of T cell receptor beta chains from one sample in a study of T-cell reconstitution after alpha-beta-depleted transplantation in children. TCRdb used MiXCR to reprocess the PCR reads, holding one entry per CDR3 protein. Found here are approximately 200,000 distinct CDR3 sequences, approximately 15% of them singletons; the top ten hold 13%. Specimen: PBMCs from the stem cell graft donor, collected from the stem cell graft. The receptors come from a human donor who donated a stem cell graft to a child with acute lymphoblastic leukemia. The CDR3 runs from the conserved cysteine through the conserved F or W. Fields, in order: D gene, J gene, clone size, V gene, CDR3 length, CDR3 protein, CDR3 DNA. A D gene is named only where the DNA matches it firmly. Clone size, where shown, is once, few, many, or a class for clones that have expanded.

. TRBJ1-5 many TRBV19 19 CASNRGRQGEPLSNQPQHF TGTGCCAGTAACCGAGGGAGGCAGGGAGAGCCTTTGAGCAATCAGCCCCAGCATTTT
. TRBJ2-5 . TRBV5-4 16 CASSLPGEGFQETQYF TGTGCCAGCAGCTTACCGGGCGAGGGTTTCCAAGAGACCCAGTACTTC
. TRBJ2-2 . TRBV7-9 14 CASSYGQTTGELFF TGTGCCAGCAGCTATGGGCAAACCACCGGGGAGCTGTTTTTT
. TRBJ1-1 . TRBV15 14 CATSRERRNTEAFF TGTGCCACCAGCAGAGAGCGACGGAACACTGAAGCTTTCTTT
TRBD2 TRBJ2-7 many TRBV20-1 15 CSARKGSGSSYEQYF TGCAGTGCTAGAAAGGGGAGCGGGAGCTCCTACGAGCAGTACTTC
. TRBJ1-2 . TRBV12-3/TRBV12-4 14 CASSPDWSGNGYTF TGTGCCAGCAGCCCGGACTGGTCGGGGAATGGCTACACCTTC
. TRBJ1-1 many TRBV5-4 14 CASSLDRADTEAFF TGTGCCAGCAGCTTGGACAGGGCGGACACTGAAGCTTTCTTT
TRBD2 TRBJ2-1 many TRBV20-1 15 CSAPTASGGNNEQFF TGCAGTGCACCCACCGCCAGCGGGGGAAACAATGAGCAGTTCTTC
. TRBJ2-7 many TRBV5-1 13 CASSLTDGYEQYF TGCGCCAGCAGCTTAACTGACGGCTACGAGCAGTACTTC
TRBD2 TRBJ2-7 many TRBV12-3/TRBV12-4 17 CASSRRRTSESSYEQYF TGTGCCAGCAGCCGCCGCCGGACTAGCGAGAGCTCCTACGAGCAGTACTTC
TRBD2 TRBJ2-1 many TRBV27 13 CATGLAGAHEQFF TGTGCCACCGGACTAGCGGGAGCACATGAGCAGTTCTTC
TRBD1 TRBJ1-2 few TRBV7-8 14 CASSPLHGTVGYTF TGTGCCAGCAGCCCTTTACACGGGACAGTCGGCTACACCTTC
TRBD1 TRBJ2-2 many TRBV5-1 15 CASSPRQGAGGELFF TGCGCCAGCAGCCCACGACAGGGGGCAGGCGGGGAGCTGTTTTTT
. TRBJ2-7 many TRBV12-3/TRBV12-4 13 CASSSTQGGEQYF TGTGCCAGCAGTTCCACCCAGGGCGGAGAGCAGTACTTC
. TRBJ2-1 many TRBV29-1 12 CSVASGPNEQFF TGCAGCGTCGCAAGCGGGCCCAATGAGCAGTTCTTC
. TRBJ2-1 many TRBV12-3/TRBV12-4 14 CASSASYLTNEQFF TGTGCCAGCAGTGCCTCCTACCTCACCAATGAGCAGTTCTTC
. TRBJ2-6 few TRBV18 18 CASSGRDILSSGANVLTF TGTGCCAGCTCAGGTAGAGACATATTAAGCTCTGGGGCCAACGTCCTGACTTTC
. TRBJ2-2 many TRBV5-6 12 CASVKGTGELFF TGTGCCAGCGTAAAGGGAACCGGGGAGCTGTTTTTT
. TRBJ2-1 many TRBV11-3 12 CASSFQAAEQFF TGTGCCAGCAGCTTTCAAGCGGCAGAGCAGTTCTTC
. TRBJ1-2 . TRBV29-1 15 CSAESTRTGGYGYTF TGCAGCGCCGAATCAACAAGGACGGGGGGCTATGGCTACACCTTC
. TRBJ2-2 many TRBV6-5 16 CASSYSGELNTGELFF TGTGCCAGCAGTTACTCGGGGGAGTTAAACACCGGGGAGCTGTTTTTT
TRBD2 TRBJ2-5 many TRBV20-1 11 CSVGTSWAQYF TGCAGCGTTGGGACTAGCTGGGCCCAGTACTTC
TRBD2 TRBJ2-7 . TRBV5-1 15 CASSFLAGGLDEQYF TGCGCCAGCAGCTTTCTAGCGGGAGGTCTCGACGAGCAGTACTTC
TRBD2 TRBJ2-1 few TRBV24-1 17 CATSDWPGLAGDNEQFF TGTGCCACCAGTGACTGGCCGGGACTAGCGGGTGACAATGAGCAGTTCTTC
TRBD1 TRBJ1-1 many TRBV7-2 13 CASSFDRGDVSFF TGTGCCAGCAGCTTTGACAGGGGGGACGTGTCTTTCTTT
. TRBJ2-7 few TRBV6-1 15 CASSRDIAASYEQYF TGTGCCAGCAGCCGAGACATAGCGGCGTCCTACGAGCAGTACTTC
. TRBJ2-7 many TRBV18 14 CASSPPGREYEQYF TGTGCCAGCTCACCACCGGGAAGGGAATACGAGCAGTACTTC
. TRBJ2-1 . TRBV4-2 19 CASSQQILPSGRLYNEQFF TGTGCCAGCAGCCAACAAATCCTTCCCTCCGGACGGCTCTACAATGAGCAGTTCTTC
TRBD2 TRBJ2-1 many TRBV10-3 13 CASGTSGYNEQFF TGTGCCTCAGGGACTAGCGGTTACAATGAGCAGTTCTTC